This TCR beta chain appears in the sequencing data of a study of vaccination effects on CD4 cells after COVID-19. Overall study context: Participants were vaccinated with two doses of either the BNT162b2 or mRNA-1273 vaccine. For each well, some 2 million PBMC were cultured with 10 IU/ml IL-2 and 8 to 10 ug/ml peptides.

Whole-study results and caveats: By a late point after vaccination, infection- and vaccine-induced clones had shrunk markedly through clonal contraction.

The junction had 11 bases not matched to a gene; V was cut back by 3 bases and J by 5 bases. Germline V gene data show CDR1 as MGHRA and CDR2 as YSYEKL. The CDR3 has 16 amino acids. The culture ran for roughly ten days before CD4+ T cells were isolated. Half-medium changes using IL-2 medium occurred on days 3 and 7. Profiling relied on immunoSEQ multiplex PCR, and the TCRdb table lists in-frame clones only, not all of them. The profile covers around 41,000 clones, with 82% appearing a single time and just under 3% taken by the ten largest. Note on this clone: Antigen: not known.

This receptor was taken from a human donor who received a COVID-19 vaccine. Sample: CD4+ T cells from PBMCs cultured without peptide, taken before COVID-19 vaccination. The genes are TRBV4-1 and TRBJ2-5; 8 bases align to TRBD2. The CDR3 is CASSQIPGTSFETQYF. The CDR3 coding sequence is TGCGCCAGCAGCCAGATACCCGGGACTAGTTTTGAGACCCAGTACTTC.